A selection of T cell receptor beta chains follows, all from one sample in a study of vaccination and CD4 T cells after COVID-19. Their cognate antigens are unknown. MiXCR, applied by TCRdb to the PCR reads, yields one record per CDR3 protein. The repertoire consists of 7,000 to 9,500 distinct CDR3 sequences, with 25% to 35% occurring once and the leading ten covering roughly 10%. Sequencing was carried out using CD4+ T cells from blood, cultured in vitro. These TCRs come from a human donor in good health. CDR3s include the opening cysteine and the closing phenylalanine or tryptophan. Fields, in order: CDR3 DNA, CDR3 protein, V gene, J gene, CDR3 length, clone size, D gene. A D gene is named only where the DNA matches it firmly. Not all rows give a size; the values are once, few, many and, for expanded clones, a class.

TGTGCCAGCAGTCGACAGAGTAACTATGGCTACACCTTC	CASSRQSNYGYTF	TRBV6-1	TRBJ1-2	13	NA	NA
TGTGCCAGCAGCAGAGACAGGGAAGAGACCCAGTACTTC	CASSRDREETQYF	TRBV6-2/TRBV6-3	TRBJ2-5	13	few	TRBD1
TGTGCCAGCAGCGTAGCTACTTCTAGCACAGATACGCAGTATTTT	CASSVATSSTDTQYF	TRBV9	TRBJ2-3	15	NA	NA
TGTGCCAGCTTACAGGGTCGGGAGCAGTTCTTC	CASLQGREQFF	TRBV18	TRBJ2-1	11	NA	NA
TGTGCCAGCAGCGTAGAGACAGGGGGCGCAGATGGCTACACCTTC	CASSVETGGADGYTF	TRBV9	TRBJ1-2	15	few	TRBD1
TGTGCCATCACCCCACGGATTAGCACTGAAGCTTTCTTT	CAITPRISTEAFF	TRBV10-3	TRBJ1-1	13	NA	NA
TGTGCCAGCAGTTCCCCCGGGACTGCGAGCTCCTACAATGAGCAGTTCTTC	CASSSPGTASSYNEQFF	TRBV28	TRBJ2-1	17	NA	NA
TGTGCCAGCAGCCCCGGGCTGGGAGATACGCAGTATTTT	CASSPGLGDTQYF	TRBV11-2	TRBJ2-3	13	NA	NA
TGCAGTGCTGCACGGACTACCCGCCAAGAGACCCAGTACTTC	CSAARTTRQETQYF	TRBV20-1	TRBJ2-5	14	few	NA
TGTGCCAGCGGCGGGCAGAGCTCCTACGAGCAGTACTTC	CASGGQSSYEQYF	TRBV7-8	TRBJ2-7	13	NA	NA
TGTGCCAGCAGTGATATCACCTGGCGGTACGAGCAGTACTTC	CASSDITWRYEQYF	TRBV2	TRBJ2-7	14	NA	NA
TGTGCCAGCAGCTTAGGGGGACTAGCGGTAAAAGATACGCAGTATTTT	CASSLGGLAVKDTQYF	TRBV7-2	TRBJ2-3	16	NA	TRBD2
TGTGCCAGCAGTTTCTCGGTCGACAGGGAATTCAATGGCTACACCTTC	CASSFSVDREFNGYTF	TRBV28	TRBJ1-2	16	few	TRBD1
TGTGCCAGCAGTCCCACGGACAGGGGCGCAGTTGGCTACACCTTC	CASSPTDRGAVGYTF	TRBV25-1	TRBJ1-2	15	medium-sized	TRBD1
TGCGCCAGCAGGTTAACCGGGACAGGGAAAGGGAACACTGAAGCTTTCTTT	CASRLTGTGKGNTEAFF	TRBV5-1	TRBJ1-1	17	NA	TRBD1
TGTGCCAGCAGGCTAGCGGGAGTGAGGACCGGGGAGCTGTTTTTT	CASRLAGVRTGELFF	TRBV6-2/TRBV6-3	TRBJ2-2	15	few	TRBD2
TGTGCCAGCAGTTCGCGGGCCAACACCGGGGAGCTGTTTTTT	CASSSRANTGELFF	TRBV27	TRBJ2-2	14	NA	NA
TGTGCCAGCAGTGAAGTAAGTAGCAATCAGCCCCAGCATTTT	CASSEVSSNQPQHF	TRBV6-1	TRBJ1-5	14	medium-sized	NA
TGTGCCACCCGACCTCGCGGCGGGAATCAGCCCCAGCATTTT	CATRPRGGNQPQHF	TRBV24-1	TRBJ1-5	14	medium-sized	NA
TGTGCCAGCAAGGGTGCGGGGGCTGGAGACACTGAAGCTTTCTTT	CASKGAGAGDTEAFF	TRBV6-1	TRBJ1-1	15	NA	NA
TGTGCCAGCAGCTTAGACAGCGGGAGACCTGGGTACGAGCAGTACTTC	CASSLDSGRPGYEQYF	TRBV7-2	TRBJ2-7	16	few	TRBD2
TGTGCCAGTAGTCCCCCCTGGGGAGGGGGCCTTGGAGATACGCAGTATTTT	CASSPPWGGGLGDTQYF	TRBV19	TRBJ2-3	17	NA	NA
TGTGCCAGAAGCCTAGCCGGGACCAGGGTTCGCGGCTACACCTTC	CARSLAGTRVRGYTF	TRBV5-3	TRBJ1-2	15	once	NA
TGTGCCACCTCCGGGACACGGGGTTACAATGAGCAGTTCTTC	CATSGTRGYNEQFF	TRBV7-6	TRBJ2-1	14	few	NA
TGTGCCAGCCTAAAGTGGGGGGACACCGGGGAGCTGTTTTTT	CASLKWGDTGELFF	TRBV3-1	TRBJ2-2	14	NA	NA
TGCGCCAGCAGCCAAGATGGGGGGGCTGGCACAGATACGCAGTATTTT	CASSQDGGAGTDTQYF	TRBV4-1	TRBJ2-3	16	NA	NA
TGTGCCAGCAGTTATCGGCCGGCTGATATCGGGGCTTTCTTT	CASSYRPADIGAFF	TRBV12-3/TRBV12-4	TRBJ1-1	14	NA	NA
TGTGCCAGCAGAGGGGACAGGGGTAATCAGCCCCAGCATTTT	CASRGDRGNQPQHF	TRBV7-9	TRBJ1-5	14	few	TRBD1
TGTGCCAGCAGCCCAGGACGGTGGGTCTCCTATAATTCACCCCTCCACTTT	CASSPGRWVSYNSPLHF	TRBV7-8	TRBJ1-6	17	NA	NA
TGTGCCAGCAGTTTATCGACTGGGTCGAGGGACAATGAGCAGTTCTTC	CASSLSTGSRDNEQFF	TRBV27	TRBJ2-1	16	NA	NA
TGTGCCAGCAGTGGGGACAGGAGTTTTCGGGCCAACGTCCTGACTTTC	CASSGDRSFRANVLTF	TRBV28	TRBJ2-6	16	NA	TRBD1
TGTGCCAGCAGTTTTCGCGGGAGCCGGAATGAGCAGTTCTTC	CASSFRGSRNEQFF	TRBV27	TRBJ2-1	14	few	TRBD2
TGTGCCAGCAGTTTAAGGCCGGGGGGGTGGGCTTTCTTT	CASSLRPGGWAFF	TRBV27	TRBJ1-1	13	NA	NA
TGTGCCAGCAGCTTCTCTAGCGGGATTACAGATACGCAGTATTTT	CASSFSSGITDTQYF	TRBV7-2	TRBJ2-3	15	few	TRBD2
TGTGCCACTGCGGACAGGGGAAGAGGCTACACCTTC	CATADRGRGYTF	TRBV28	TRBJ1-2	12	few	TRBD1
TGCAGTGCTAGAGAAGTCTCTGGGGCCAACGTCCTGACTTTC	CSAREVSGANVLTF	TRBV20-1	TRBJ2-6	14	few	NA
TGTGCCAGCAGCCTATCGGGGACAGATACGCAGTATTTT	CASSLSGTDTQYF	TRBV12-3/TRBV12-4	TRBJ2-3	13	NA	NA
TGTGCCAGCAGTCCCAGACAGTATGGCTACACCTTC	CASSPRQYGYTF	TRBV28	TRBJ1-2	12	NA	NA
TGCAGCGTTGACGACTCCTACAATGAGCAGTTCTTC	CSVDDSYNEQFF	TRBV29-1	TRBJ2-1	12	NA	NA
TGTGCCAGTAGTGTAAGACAGGGGAGGAGCCCTGAAGCTTTCTTT	CASSVRQGRSPEAFF	TRBV19	TRBJ1-1	15	once	TRBD1
TGTGCCAGCAGTCCCCTGGCGGTTGGGAACACAGATACGCAGTATTTT	CASSPLAVGNTDTQYF	TRBV7-6	TRBJ2-3	16	NA	NA
TGTGCCACCAGCAAGGCCCCGAGAACTGAAGCTTTCTTT	CATSKAPRTEAFF	TRBV15	TRBJ1-1	13	NA	NA
TGTGCCAGCAGTGCCACTCCAACAGGGTCGGGTCAGCCCCAGCATTTT	CASSATPTGSGQPQHF	TRBV6-1	TRBJ1-5	16	medium-sized	NA
TGTGCCAGCAGTTACCGTCCTTACAATGAGCAGTTCTTC	CASSYRPYNEQFF	TRBV6-5	TRBJ2-1	13	few	NA
TGTGCCACCAGCAGAGATAAAGTCGGGGAGCTGTTTTTT	CATSRDKVGELFF	TRBV15	TRBJ2-2	13	NA	NA
TGTGCCAGCATGCGGCGGGAGGTACATGAGCAGTTCTTC	CASMRREVHEQFF	TRBV7-9	TRBJ2-1	13	NA	TRBD2
TGCAGTGCTATTCAACAGGGGGATCAGCCCCAGCATTTT	CSAIQQGDQPQHF	TRBV20-1	TRBJ1-5	13	medium-sized	TRBD1
TGTGCCAGCAGTCGCCCCCCACTCATGGGACAGGGGAACACTGAAGCTTTCTTT	CASSRPPLMGQGNTEAFF	TRBV6-2/TRBV6-3	TRBJ1-1	18	NA	TRBD1
TGCAGTGCTAGAGAGACAGGGATTTTGCAGCCCCAGCATTTT	CSARETGILQPQHF	TRBV20-1	TRBJ1-5	14	NA	TRBD1
TGCAGTGCCCAACCAGGAGGGGGCGATGGCTACACCTTC	CSAQPGGGDGYTF	TRBV20-1	TRBJ1-2	13	few	TRBD1
TGCAGTGCTAGGCTAGGGGACAGCACAGATACGCAGTATTTT	CSARLGDSTDTQYF	TRBV20-1	TRBJ2-3	14	few	NA
TGCGCCAGCAGCCAGTCAAGCGGGTACTCCTACGAGCAGTACTTC	CASSQSSGYSYEQYF	TRBV4-1	TRBJ2-7	15	NA	NA
TGTGCCAGCAGCTTACAGTACAGGATTAACAATGAGCAGTTCTTC	CASSLQYRINNEQFF	TRBV7-3	TRBJ2-1	15	NA	NA
TGTGCCAGCAGTCCCCTGGGACAGGGACATGGCTACACCTTC	CASSPLGQGHGYTF	TRBV6-1	TRBJ1-2	14	medium-sized	TRBD1